The sequence of this T cell receptor beta chain was determined in a study of early T cells in non-severe SARS-CoV-2 infection. For the study at large: The sequenced material was bulk RNA from unsorted whole blood, and its chains were unpaired. Study-level results: The VDJdb matching leaned toward anti-spike CD8 responses and overlooked private and CD4 specificities.

This clonotype came up many times. Its antigen is unidentified. Unique molecular identifiers were affixed to single, distinct cDNA molecules. TCRdb fed the 5' RACE reads into MiXCR, producing one record per CDR3 protein. In the table there are roughly 42,000 distinct CDR3 sequences, 12% of which are singletons. The source material was whole blood. This TCR derives from an adult who was a healthcare worker with PCR-confirmed SARS-CoV-2 infection or an uninfected control (not recorded which).

CDR3 residues: CASSSGLLGVQRELFF. The CDR3 nucleotides read TGTGCCAGCAGCTCCGGACTCCTGGGCGTCCAGCGGGAGCTGTTTTTT. V usage is TRBV7-3 and J usage is TRBJ2-2, with D perhaps matching TRBD2 (5 bases). Trimming removed 4 bases at V and 9 bases at J, with 21 bases between. This CDR3 comprises 16 residues. The germline CDR1 and CDR2 sequences are SGHTA and FQGTGA.